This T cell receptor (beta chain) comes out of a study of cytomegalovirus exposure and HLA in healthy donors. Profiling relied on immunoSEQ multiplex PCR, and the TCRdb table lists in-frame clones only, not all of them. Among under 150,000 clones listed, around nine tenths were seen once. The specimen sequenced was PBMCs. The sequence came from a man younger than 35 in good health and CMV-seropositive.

The CDR3 nucleotides read TGTGCCAGCACGCTAGCTAGGTACACCGGGGAGCTGTTTTTT. Amino acids: CASTLARYTGELFF. This chain joins TRBV6-6 and TRBJ2-2; possibly TRBD2 for D (5 bases). Trimming stripped 7 bases from V and 3 bases from J, with 12 bases between. From germline, CDR1 is MNHNY and CDR2 SVGAGI (reference sequence). The CDR3 covers 14 residues.